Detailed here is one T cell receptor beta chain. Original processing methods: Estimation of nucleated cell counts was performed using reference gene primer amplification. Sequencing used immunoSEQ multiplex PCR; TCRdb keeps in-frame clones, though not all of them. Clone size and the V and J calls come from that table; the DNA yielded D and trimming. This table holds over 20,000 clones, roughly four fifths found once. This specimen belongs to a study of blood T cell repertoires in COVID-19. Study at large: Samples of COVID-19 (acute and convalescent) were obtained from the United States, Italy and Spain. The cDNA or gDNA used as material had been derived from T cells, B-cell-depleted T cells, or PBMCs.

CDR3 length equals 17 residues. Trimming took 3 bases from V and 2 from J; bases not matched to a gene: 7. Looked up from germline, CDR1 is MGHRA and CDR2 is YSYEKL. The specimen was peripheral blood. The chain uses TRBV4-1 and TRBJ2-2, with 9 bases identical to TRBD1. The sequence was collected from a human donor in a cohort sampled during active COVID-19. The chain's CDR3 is CASSHTPGQGNTGELFF. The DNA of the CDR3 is TGCGCCAGCAGCCATACACCGGGACAGGGAAACACCGGGGAGCTGTTTTTT.